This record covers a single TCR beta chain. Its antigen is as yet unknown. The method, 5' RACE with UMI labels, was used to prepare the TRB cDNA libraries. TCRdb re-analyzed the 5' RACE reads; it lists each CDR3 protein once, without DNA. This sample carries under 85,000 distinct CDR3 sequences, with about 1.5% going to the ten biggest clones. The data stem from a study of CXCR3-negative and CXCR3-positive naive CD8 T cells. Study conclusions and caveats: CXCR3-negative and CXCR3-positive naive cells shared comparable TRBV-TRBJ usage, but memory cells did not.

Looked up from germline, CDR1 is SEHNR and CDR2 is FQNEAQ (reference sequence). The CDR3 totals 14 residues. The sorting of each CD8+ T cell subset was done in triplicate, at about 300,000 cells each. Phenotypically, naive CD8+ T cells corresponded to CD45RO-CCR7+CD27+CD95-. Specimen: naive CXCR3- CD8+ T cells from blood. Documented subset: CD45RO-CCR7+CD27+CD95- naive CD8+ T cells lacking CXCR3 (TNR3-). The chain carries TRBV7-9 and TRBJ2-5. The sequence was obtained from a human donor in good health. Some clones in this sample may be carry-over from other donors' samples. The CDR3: CASSLQPDQETQYF.